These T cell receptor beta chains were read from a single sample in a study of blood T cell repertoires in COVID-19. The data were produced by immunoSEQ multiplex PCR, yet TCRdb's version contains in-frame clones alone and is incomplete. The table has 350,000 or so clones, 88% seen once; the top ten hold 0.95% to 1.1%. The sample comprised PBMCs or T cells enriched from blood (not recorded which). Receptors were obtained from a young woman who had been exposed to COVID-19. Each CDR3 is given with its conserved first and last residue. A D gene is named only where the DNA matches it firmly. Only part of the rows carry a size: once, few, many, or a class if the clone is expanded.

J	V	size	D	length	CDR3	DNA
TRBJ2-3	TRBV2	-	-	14	CASPAGRGTDTQYF	TGTGCCAGCCCTGCCGGGAGAGGCACAGATACGCAGTATTTT
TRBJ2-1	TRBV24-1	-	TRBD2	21	CATSDLPGTSGNLSSYNEQFF	TGTGCCACCAGTGATTTACCCGGGACTAGCGGAAACTTGAGCTCCTACAATGAGCAGTTCTTC
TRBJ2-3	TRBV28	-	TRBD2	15	CASSLRGGSTDTQYF	TGTGCCAGCAGTTTACGGGGGGGCAGCACAGATACGCAGTATTTT
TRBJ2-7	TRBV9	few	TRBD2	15	CASSVGGGGTYEQYF	TGTGCCAGCAGCGTAGGCGGCGGGGGAACCTACGAGCAGTACTTC
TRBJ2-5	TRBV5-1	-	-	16	CASSLAGRPTQETQYF	TGCGCCAGCAGCTTGGCTGGCAGGCCGACCCAAGAGACCCAGTACTTC
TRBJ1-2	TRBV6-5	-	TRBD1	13	CASSLDRDYGYTF	TGTGCCAGCAGTTTAGACAGGGACTATGGCTACACCTTC
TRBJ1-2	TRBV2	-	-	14	CASPFYREISGYTF	TGTGCCAGCCCCTTCTACCGGGAGATCTCTGGCTACACCTTC
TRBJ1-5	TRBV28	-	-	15	CASSLTRQLNQPQHF	TGTGCCAGCAGTTTAACCCGACAGCTCAATCAGCCCCAGCATTTT
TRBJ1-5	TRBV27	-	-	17	CASSPTGGWGSNQPQHF	TGTGCCAGCAGTCCTACCGGGGGGTGGGGGAGCAATCAGCCCCAGCATTTT
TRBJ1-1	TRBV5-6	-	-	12	CASNKRRTEAFF	TGTGCCAGCAACAAAAGGCGGACTGAAGCTTTCTTT
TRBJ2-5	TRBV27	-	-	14	CASSHRQAQETQYF	TGTGCCAGCAGTCACCGACAGGCCCAAGAGACCCAGTACTTC
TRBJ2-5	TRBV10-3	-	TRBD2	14	CAISMAGGRETQYF	TGTGCCATCAGTATGGCAGGCGGGAGAGAGACCCAGTACTTC
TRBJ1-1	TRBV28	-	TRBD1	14	CASLIGQGNTEAFF	TGTGCCAGCCTAATCGGACAGGGGAACACTGAAGCTTTCTTT
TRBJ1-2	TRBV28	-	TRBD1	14	CASSLLPGGRGYTF	TGTGCCAGCAGTTTATTGCCAGGGGGCCGCGGCTACACCTTC
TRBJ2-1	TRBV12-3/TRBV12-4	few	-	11	CASSFSNEQFF	TGTGCCAGCAGTTTCTCGAATGAGCAGTTCTTC
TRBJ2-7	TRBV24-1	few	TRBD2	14	CAPDVCGGTYEQYF	TGTGCTCCCGATGTTTGCGGGGGGACCTACGAGCAGTACTTC
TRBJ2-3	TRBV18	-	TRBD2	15	CASSPSSGITDTQYF	TGTGCCAGCTCACCTTCGAGCGGGATAACAGATACGCAGTATTTT
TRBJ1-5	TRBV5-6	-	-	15	CASSLQPYGNQPQHF	TGTGCCAGCAGCTTGCAACCCTATGGCAATCAGCCCCAGCATTTT
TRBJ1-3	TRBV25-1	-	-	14	CASSSTSSGNTIYF	TGTGCCAGCAGTTCAACGAGCTCTGGAAACACCATATATTTT
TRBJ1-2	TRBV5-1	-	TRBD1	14	CASRPGGGIGGYTF	TGCGCCAGCAGGCCAGGGGGTGGTATCGGCGGCTACACCTTC
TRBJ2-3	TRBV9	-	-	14	CASSVVSSTDTQYF	TGTGCCAGCAGCGTAGTGTCTAGCACAGATACGCAGTATTTT
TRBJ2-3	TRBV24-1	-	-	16	CATSDFSGAYTDTQYF	TGTGCCACCAGTGATTTTAGCGGAGCCTACACAGATACGCAGTATTTT